This entry lists 16 T cell receptor beta chains sequenced from one sample in a study of cytomegalovirus exposure and HLA in healthy donors. The PCR made use of 60 Vbeta and 13 Jbeta primers. The repertoire was sequenced with immunoSEQ multiplex PCR; TCRdb's copy has only in-frame clones and lacks some. Counted here are about 140,000 clones, approximately 78% occurring once; the ten biggest clones make up around 8.1%. The sequencing sample was made of PBMCs. These receptor sequences come from a woman between 45 and 65 years old in good health and CMV-seropositive.

The table lists this clone with a few counts. This chain joins TRBV4-1 and TRBJ2-7; a possible D gene is TRBD2 (5 bases). The CDR3 contains 17 residues. Per the germline V gene, CDR1 is MGHRA and CDR2 is YSYEKL. The V and J ends lost 2 bases and 3 bases respectively, with 20 bases between them. CDR3 in DNA: TGCGCCAGCAGCCAATTTATGGGAGTTATTTCATACTACGAGCAGTACTTC. It encodes CASSQFMGVISYYEQYF.

The gene calls are TRBV11-2 and TRBJ2-7; 12 nucleotides agree with TRBD2. V shed 5 bases and J 2 bases; nucleotides not matched to a gene: 1. The CDR3 runs 14 residues. Germline CDR1 SGHAT, CDR2 FQNNGV. The CDR3 DNA sequence: TGTGCCAGCAGCCGACTAGCGGGGGCCTACGAGCAGTACTTC. Its translation: CASSRLAGAYEQYF.

The chain uses TRBV11-1 and TRBJ1-4; D is ambiguous. V was trimmed by 5 bases and J by 0 bases, leaving 13 bases between them. The CDR3 contains 16 residues. Germline V gives CDR1 SGHAT, CDR2 FQDESV (reference sequence). This chain's CDR3 is CASSKTLDATNEKLFF. The CDR3 bases are TGTGCCAGCAGCAAAACCCTAGATGCAACTAATGAAAAACTGTTTTTT.

The rearrangement uses TRBV7-8 and TRBJ2-5; D is unclear. Trimming removed 1 base from V and 1 base from J, with 4 bases in between. Germline values: CDR1 SGHVS, CDR2 FQNEAQ. CDR3 size: 13 residues. Here the CDR3 DNA reads TGTGCCAGCAGCTTAGAAGCCCAAGAGACCCAGTACTTC. This sequence encodes CASSLEAQETQYF.

The chain links TRBV7-2 to TRBJ1-1; weak D call: TRBD1 (5 bases). CDR1 and CDR2 from the germline V gene are SGHTA and FQGNSA. This CDR3 is built from 13 residues. V gave up 2 bases and J gave up 10 bases, with 14 bases separating them. CDR3 loop: CASSLRGKYRAFF. The CDR3 DNA is TGTGCCAGCAGCTTAAGGGGTAAATATCGAGCTTTCTTT.

The rearrangement joins TRBV5-1 to TRBJ2-7; D gene unclear. The germline gives CDR1 SGHRS, CDR2 YFSETQ. V dropped 1 base and J dropped 2 bases, with 4 bases sitting between them. The CDR3 is made up of 12 amino acids. CDR3 residues: CASSLTAYEQYF. The CDR3 DNA follows: TGCGCCAGCAGCTTGACAGCCTACGAGCAGTACTTC.

The CDR3, as DNA: TGTGCCAGCAGCTTAAATGGTAGGGGGAACGAGCAGTACTTC. Residues: CASSLNGRGNEQYF. V is TRBV7-3 and J is TRBJ2-5; weak D call: TRBD1 (6 bases). The J call is in doubt because the DNA end fits TRBJ2-7 better. CDR1 and CDR2 from the germline V gene are SGHTA and FQGTGA. The CDR3 sequence is 14 residues long.

The chain recombines TRBV7-8 with TRBJ1-4; D is uncertain. The germline V gene encodes CDR1 SGHVS and CDR2 FQNEAQ. CDR3 size: 15 residues. The V end lost 2 bases, the J end lost 2 bases, and 9 bases lay between the germline ends. The CDR3 here is CASSLRRLTNEKLFF. In DNA, the CDR3 is TGTGCCAGCAGCTTAAGGAGGTTGACTAATGAAAAACTGTTTTTT.

The chain couples TRBV4-3 to TRBJ2-3, with 7 nucleotides matching TRBD2. Germline loops: CDR1 LGHNA, CDR2 YSLEER. The ends lost 6 bases at V and 4 bases at J; junction bases unmatched: 4. There are 13 residues in the CDR3. CDR3 residues: CASSWGGADTQYF. The CDR3 DNA follows: TGCGCCAGCAGTTGGGGGGGAGCAGATACGCAGTATTTT.

The chain links TRBV27 to TRBJ2-3; D possibly corresponds to TRBD1 (5 bases). The V end was cut by 6 bases, the J end by 7 bases, with 11 bases between. The CDR3 is made up of 12 amino acids. From germline, CDR1 is MNHEY and CDR2 SMNVEV (reference sequence). The CDR3 DNA is TGTGCCAGCAGCCCCTCAGGGTATACGCAGTATTTT. This codes for CASSPSGYTQYF.

This chain uses TRBV7-8 with TRBJ1-1; possible D gene TRBD1, 5 bases. In germline, CDR1 is SGHVS, CDR2 FQNEAQ. The length of the CDR3 is 13 residues. V lost 5 bases and J lost 5, with 12 bases in between. The CDR3 DNA reads TGTGCCAGCAGCCCTCTGACAGAAACTGAAGCTTTCTTT. The encoded protein is CASSPLTETEAFF.

The rearrangement links TRBV6-5 to TRBJ1-2, with TRBD1 as a possible D gene (5 bases). This CDR3 has 12 amino acids. V lost 5 bases and J lost 8, with 12 bases in between. Germline V gene sequence: CDR1 MNHEY, CDR2 SVGAGI. This CDR3 reads CASSRWGEGYTF. CDR3 DNA sequence: TGTGCCAGCAGTCGATGGGGGGAAGGCTACACCTTC.

The chain joins TRBV7-2 to TRBJ2-5; 9 bases match TRBD1. Matching the DNA end better, TRBJ2-7 makes the J call doubtful. The germline V gene encodes CDR1 SGHTA and CDR2 FQGNSA. The CDR3 sequence is 15 residues long. The CDR3 nucleotides read TGTGCCAGCAGCAGTACCGGGACAGGGTTGTACGAGCAGTACTTC. The encoded protein is CASSSTGTGLYEQYF.

V usage is TRBV4-3 and J usage is TRBJ1-1; 7 positions agree with TRBD1. The germline CDR1 and CDR2 sequences are LGHNA and YSLEER. V trimming: 4 bases; J trimming: 5 bases; junction bases outside the gene matches: 10. CDR3 length: 15 residues. In DNA, the CDR3 is TGCGCCAGCAGCCCCGAGGGGGCCGGGGAGACTGAAGCTTTCTTT. Encoded protein: CASSPEGAGETEAFF.

The chain employs TRBV7-9 and TRBJ1-2; no clear D. The CDR3 has 14 amino acids. V shed 1 base and J shed 4 bases, with 10 bases lying between them. Germline CDR1 and CDR2: SEHNR and FQNEAQ (reference sequence). The CDR3 is CASSLVGGPYGYTF. In DNA form, the CDR3 reads TGTGCCAGCAGCTTAGTCGGAGGACCCTATGGCTACACCTTC.

This clone was counted once. CDR3 in DNA: TGTGCCATCAGTGTACTAGCGGGAGAAGGTGAGCAGTTCTTC. Translating gives CAISVLAGEGEQFF. The chain links TRBV10-3 to TRBJ2-1; 11 nucleotides agree with TRBD2. Germline lookup yields CDR1 ENHRY and CDR2 SYGVKD. There are 14 residues in the CDR3. V lost 4 bases to trimming and J lost 9 bases; unmatched junction nucleotides: 5.